The 29 T cell receptor beta chains presented below share a single source sample, sequenced in a study of regulatory T cells in long-lasting Graves disease. Researchers made TCR beta libraries by using iRepertoire HTBI primers and running Arm-PCR on CDR3 regions. MiXCR was run by TCRdb on the multiplex PCR reads, yielding one entry per CDR3 protein. The data hold a few hundred thousand distinct CDR3 sequences, with approximately 15% observed a single time. This sample's time point: newly diagnosed GD, antithyroid drugs for less than 3 months. Generation of the TCR library employed RNA extracted from PBMCs. This sample also appeared in a second study, on T cells in Graves' hyperthyroidism and ophthalmopathy.

Here the sequenced sample was peripheral blood mononuclear cells (PBMCs), taken at new diagnosis, from a patient treated with antithyroid drugs. These receptors were obtained from a woman between 45 and 60 years old with Graves disease.

At least ten counts were recorded for this clonotype. J is TRBJ2-1 and V is TRBV7-9; 10 nucleotides line up with TRBD2. Germline V lookup: CDR1 SEHNR, CDR2 FQNEAQ (reference sequence). This CDR3 contains 14 residues. V was clipped by 6 bases and J by 3 bases; unmatched bases: 2. The CDR3 bases are TGTGCCAGCAGGACTAGCGGGTTCTACAATGAGCAGTTCTTC. The encoded protein is CASRTSGFYNEQFF.

A remark on this clonotype: This may arise from a read error, as a much more abundant clone is one base away. This sequence joins TRBV7-9 and TRBJ1-1; D is possibly TRBD1 (5 bases). The V gene's germline CDR1 is SEHNR and CDR2 FQNEAQ (reference sequence). Deletions cut 5 bases from V and 1 base from J, with 11 bases between. The length of the CDR3 is 14 residues. The CDR3 bases are TGTGCCAGCAGCCCAGGGAATCCGAACACTGAAGCTTTCTTT. Protein sequence: CASSPGNPNTEAFF.

This clonotype was seen repeatedly, ten times or more. The rearrangement uses TRBV28 and TRBJ2-2; 7 bases match TRBD1. V lost 3 bases, J lost 6 bases, and 10 bases stayed unmatched. Per germline, CDR1 MDHEN and CDR2 SYDVKM. This CDR3 is 16 amino acids long. CDR3 coding DNA: TGTGCCAGCAGTTTGGTGAGGGGGCCCGGGGCCGGGGAGCTGTTTTTT. Translated: CASSLVRGPGAGELFF.

This clonotype has at least ten counts. The chain couples TRBV28 to TRBJ2-2; no definite D call. V lost 6 bases and J 7 bases, leaving 6 bases between the germline ends. The germline V gene encodes CDR1 MDHEN and CDR2 SYDVKM. CDR3 length: 11 amino acids. The CDR3 sequence: CASRGIGELFF. The CDR3, as DNA: TGTGCCAGCAGAGGGATCGGGGAGCTGTTTTTT.

The sample holds many counts of this clonotype. The rearrangement uses TRBV5-1 and TRBJ2-1; 15 nucleotides agree with TRBD2. The CDR3 loop spans 17 amino acids. CDR1 is SGHRS, CDR2 YFSETQ, per germline. J was trimmed by 2 bases and V by 0 bases; bases with no gene match: 0. As DNA, the CDR3 is TGCGCCAGCAGCTTGGGGACTAGCGGGAGGGCCTACAATGAGCAGTTCTTC. This translates into CASSLGTSGRAYNEQFF.

The sample holds many counts of this clonotype. The J gene is TRBJ2-1, the V gene TRBV12-3 or TRBV12-4; 10 nucleotides align to TRBD1. With 6 bases clipped from V and 3 bases from J, the junction kept 2 bases outside the gene matches. The CDR3 runs 14 residues. DNA of the CDR3: TGTGCCAGCAGGCGGACAGGGGGCTACAATGAGCAGTTCTTC. Its translation: CASRRTGGYNEQFF.

This clonotype was seen many times. The chain links TRBV6-1 to TRBJ2-1; 8 bases agree with TRBD1. Trimming at V came to 7 bases and at J to 15 bases, leaving 17 bases not matched to a gene. In germline, CDR1 is MNHNS, CDR2 SASEGT. This CDR3 is 14 amino acids long. This CDR3 is CASISGQGDMRWFF. DNA of the CDR3: TGTGCCAGCATCTCAGGACAGGGTGACATGCGGTGGTTCTTC.

This clonotype was detected ten times or more. V and J are TRBV6-5 and TRBJ2-5, with D unresolved. V lost 3 bases to trimming and J lost 5 bases, with 13 bases between them. CDR1 and CDR2 (germline): MNHEY, SVGAGI. The CDR3 is 14 amino acids. CDR3 amino acids: CASSYDLPGETQYF. The CDR3 nucleotides read TGTGCCAGCAGTTATGACCTTCCGGGCGAGACCCAGTACTTC.

The gene calls are TRBV2 and TRBJ1-2; possible D gene TRBD1, 5 bases. The V and J ends lost 10 bases and 12 bases respectively, with 21 bases between them. This CDR3 region has 12 residues. The V gene's germline CDR1 is SNHLY and CDR2 FYNNEI. DNA of the CDR3: TGTGCCACATCCCCCAAAGGGGAAAAGAACACCTTC. Its translation: CATSPKGEKNTF.

This clonotype was seen at least ten times. The chain is built from TRBV3-1 and TRBJ2-4; D is perhaps TRBD2 (5 bases). The CDR3 spans 16 residues. Trimming cost V 1 base and J 1 base, with 11 bases left between them. From germline, CDR1 is LGHDT and CDR2 YNNKEL (reference sequence). CDR3 amino acids: CASSQALAMAKNIQYF. The CDR3 DNA follows: TGTGCCAGCAGCCAAGCGTTAGCGATGGCCAAAAACATTCAGTACTTC.

This clonotype was seen a handful of times. V and J are TRBV14 and TRBJ1-1, with a tentative D call TRBD1 (5 bases). The CDR3 totals 17 residues. V lost 0 bases and J 4 bases, leaving 18 bases between the germline ends. CDR1 is SGHDN, CDR2 FVKESK, per germline. The chain's CDR3 is CASSQDSGVQGFTEAFF. For the CDR3, the DNA is TGTGCCAGCAGCCAAGATTCGGGCGTCCAGGGCTTCACTGAAGCTTTCTTT.

The rearrangement joins TRBV3-1 to TRBJ1-2; D remains ambiguous. Trimming removed 4 bases at V and 10 bases at J, with 22 bases between. The CDR3 runs 15 residues. From germline, CDR1 is LGHDT and CDR2 YNNKEL (reference sequence). The CDR3 sequence is CASSPVERYMAAYTF. The CDR3 nucleotides read TGTGCCAGCAGCCCAGTGGAAAGGTATATGGCTGCCTACACCTTC.

This clonotype was seen many times. The chain employs TRBV9 and TRBJ2-2; 9 bases agree with TRBD2. Unmatched junction bases numbered 8, after V lost 0 bases and J lost 2 bases. The germline gives CDR1 SGDLS, CDR2 YYNGEE. The CDR3 extends over 18 amino acids. The CDR3 loop reads CASSVGKLAGPNTGELFF. The CDR3 DNA follows: TGTGCCAGCAGCGTAGGGAAACTAGCGGGTCCCAACACCGGGGAGCTGTTTTTT.

This clonotype was seen ten or more times. The genes are TRBV12-3 or TRBV12-4 and TRBJ2-1, with 10 bases matching TRBD1. Trimming cost V 3 bases and J 0 bases; bases outside gene matches: 17. The CDR3 contains 21 residues. The CDR3 loop is CASSFQDPGQGNGNSYNEQFF. Here the CDR3 DNA reads TGTGCCAGCAGTTTCCAGGATCCGGGACAGGGGAATGGAAACTCCTACAATGAGCAGTTCTTC.

This clonotype was seen a few times. The chain has TRBV10-3 and TRBJ2-3; D uncertain. The germline V and J ends were trimmed by 1 base and 2 bases, with 4 bases remaining between them. The CDR3 runs to 13 residues. Germline CDR1 and CDR2: ENHRY and SYGVKD. CDR3 DNA: TGTGCCATCAGTGAGTGGTACACAGATACGCAGTATTTT. Its translation: CAISEWYTDTQYF.

V usage is TRBV6-6 and J usage is TRBJ2-4; D is undetermined. The CDR3 sequence is 15 residues long. The V gene lost 0 bases and the J gene lost 0 bases, with 6 bases spanning the gap. Per the germline V gene, CDR1 is MNHNY and CDR2 is SVGAGI (reference sequence). The CDR3 region has the DNA TGTGCCAGCAGTTACTCGGAAATAGCCAAAAACATTCAGTACTTC. Protein product: CASSYSEIAKNIQYF.

This sequence joins TRBV18 and TRBJ2-7, with 11 bases matching TRBD2. CDR3 size: 14 residues. Looked up from germline, CDR1 is KGHSH and CDR2 is LQKENI. J gave up 12 bases and V 0 bases, and 7 bases lay outside the gene matches. The CDR3 sequence is CASSPPLAGVAPYF. The CDR3 nucleotides read TGTGCCAGCTCACCACCACTAGCGGGAGTGGCGCCGTACTTC. The full variable domain, its missing parts supplied by reference TRBV18 and TRBJ2-7, is NAGVMQNPRHLVRRRGQEARLRCSPMKGHSHVYWYRQLPEEGLKFMVYLQKENIIDESGMPKERFSAEFPKEGPSILRIQQVVRGDSAAYFCASSPPLAGVAPYFGPGTRLTVT.

The sample holds many counts of this clonotype. The chain recombines TRBV11-2 with TRBJ2-6; D is tentatively TRBD1 or TRBD2 (5 bases each). This CDR3 contains 15 residues. Germline loops: CDR1 SGHAT, CDR2 FQNNGV. The V end lost 5 bases, the J end lost 0 bases, and 8 bases lay between the germline ends. The CDR3: CASSGGYSGANVLTF. Here the CDR3 DNA reads TGTGCCAGCAGCGGGGGTTACTCTGGGGCCAACGTCCTGACTTTC.

This clonotype occurred many times. The V gene is TRBV18, the J gene TRBJ2-7; TRBD1 might be the D (5 bases). The CDR3 is made up of 13 amino acids. The V gene lost 3 bases and the J gene lost 6 bases, with 12 bases spanning the gap. Germline CDR1 KGHSH, CDR2 LQKENI. The CDR3 nucleotides are TGTGCCAGCTCACCGGGGCCGTACCTCGAGCAGTACTTC. Its protein product is CASSPGPYLEQYF. Supplemented by reference TRBV18 and TRBJ2-7, the full variable domain reads NAGVMQNPRHLVRRRGQEARLRCSPMKGHSHVYWYRQLPEEGLKFMVYLQKENIIDESGMPKERFSAEFPKEGPSILRIQQVVRGDSAAYFCASSPGPYLEQYFGPGTRLTVT.

Many counts were recorded for this clonotype. J is TRBJ2-2 and V is TRBV28, with D tentatively TRBD1 (5 bases). The germline V and J ends were trimmed by 1 base and 5 bases, with 14 bases remaining between them. The CDR3 runs to 16 residues. Per germline, CDR1 MDHEN and CDR2 SYDVKM. As DNA, the CDR3 is TGTGCCAGCAGTTTATCAGCAGGGATGGAAACCGGGGAGCTGTTTTTT. Amino acid sequence: CASSLSAGMETGELFF.

V and J are TRBV29-1 and TRBJ2-3, with 14 bases aligning to TRBD2. The germline CDR1 and CDR2 sequences are SQVTM and ANQGSEA. After removal of 0 bases from V and 7 bases from J, the junction contained 9 bases not matched to a gene. The CDR3 loop spans 17 amino acids. The DNA for the CDR3 is TGCAGCGTTGAAGACACCGGGACTAGCGGGAGTGCGCATACGCAGTATTTT. It codes for CSVEDTGTSGSAHTQYF.

This clonotype was counted at least ten times. V is TRBV7-2 and J is TRBJ2-3; 9 positions agree with TRBD1. There are 15 residues in the CDR3. The junction had 7 bases not matched to a gene; V was cut back by 1 base and J by 8 bases. Per germline, CDR1 SGHTA and CDR2 FQGNSA. The CDR3 sequence: CASSLEGQGGVTQYF. CDR3 DNA: TGTGCCAGCAGCTTAGAGGGACAGGGAGGGGTTACGCAGTATTTT.

In its sample, this clonotype was seen many times. The genes are TRBV10-3 and TRBJ1-4; TRBD1 is a possible D gene (6 bases). The CDR3 covers 16 residues. Germline loops: CDR1 ENHRY, CDR2 SYGVKD. Trimming stripped 0 bases from V and 2 bases from J, with 10 bases between. The CDR3 is CAISESDRMTNEKLFF. In DNA form, the CDR3 reads TGTGCCATCAGTGAGTCCGACAGGATGACTAATGAAAAACTGTTTTTT.

This clonotype was observed a few times. The chain links TRBV5-6 to TRBJ2-6; D unresolved. The V and J ends lost 6 bases and 4 bases respectively, with 8 bases between them. The CDR3 sequence is 13 residues long. The germline V gene has CDR1 SGHDT and CDR2 YYEEEE. CDR3 coding DNA: TGTGCCAGCACGGAGACAGGGGCCAACGTCCTGACTTTC. This encodes CASTETGANVLTF.

This clonotype was seen repeatedly, ten times or more. This chain joins TRBV12-3 or TRBV12-4 and TRBJ2-5; unclear D gene. Trimming stripped 2 bases from V and 3 bases from J, with 7 bases between. The CDR3 spans 13 residues. The CDR3 DNA follows: TGTGCCAGCAGTTTACATGGGGAAGAGACCCAGTACTTC. Protein product: CASSLHGEETQYF.

This clonotype has only a few counts. The gene calls are TRBV30 and TRBJ1-4; the D gene is possibly TRBD1 (6 bases). Trimming stripped 4 bases from V and 0 bases from J, with 15 bases between. The CDR3 runs to 16 residues. Germline V gives CDR1 GTSNPN, CDR2 SVGIG (reference sequence). The CDR3 bases are TGTGCCTGGACTCCGGGACACTCAGCAACTAATGAAAAACTGTTTTTT. It yields the protein CAWTPGHSATNEKLFF.

This clonotype has just a few counts. This sequence may be a read error, since a much larger clone differs from it by one base. This chain uses TRBV18 with TRBJ2-1; 10 nucleotides match TRBD1. Germline lookup yields CDR1 KGHSH and CDR2 LQKENI. V was clipped by 8 bases and J by 5 bases; unmatched bases: 9. This CDR3 has 15 residues. The CDR3 DNA sequence: TGTGCCAGCCCACGGGGGACAGGGGATGACAATGAGCAGTTCTTC. It encodes CASPRGTGDDNEQFF.

This clonotype has only a few counts. The chain carries TRBV29-1 and TRBJ1-5; D ambiguous. The CDR3 loop spans 13 amino acids. Germline loops: CDR1 SQVTM, CDR2 ANQGSEA. V lost 7 bases to trimming and J lost 0 bases, with 10 bases between them. The CDR3 is CSAKGDSNQPQHF. In nucleotides, the CDR3 is TGCAGCGCCAAGGGCGATAGCAATCAGCCCCAGCATTTT.

This clonotype has a handful of counts. The V and J genes are TRBV12-3 or TRBV12-4 and TRBJ2-2, with D unresolved. CDR3 size: 15 residues. Trimming left V 8 bases short and J 6 bases short, with 19 bases between. The CDR3, as DNA: TGTGCCAGCTTATTCGAACTATTGGGCGCCGGGGAGCTGTTTTTT. Protein product: CASLFELLGAGELFF.